Sequencing of this T cell receptor beta chain was carried out in a study of Graves' ophthalmopathy and Graves' hyperthyroidism. Ineligible for inclusion were patients with other autoimmune diseases, uncontrolled infections, pregnancy or lactation. Amplified TCR beta CDR3 regions were obtained using RNA transcripts as template. After a first-round RT-PCR with HTBI primers, a second-round multiplex PCR was run. TCRdb reprocessed the multiplex PCR reads with MiXCR, giving one entry per CDR3 protein. The sample lists over a million distinct CDR3 sequences; 35% to 40% were seen once. V lost 4 bases to trimming and J lost 7 bases, with 26 bases between them. The CDR3 contains 16 residues. CDR1 DFQATT and CDR2 SNEGSKA come from the germline V gene (reference sequence). This clonotype was seen a handful of times.

Material: peripheral blood or thyroid tissue (not recorded which). The clonotype originates from an adult man with Graves' hyperthyroidism. The chain recombines TRBV20-1 with TRBJ2-7; D perhaps matches TRBD1 (6 bases). The CDR3 loop reads CSANHLTGTRDGEQYF. CDR3 in DNA: TGCAGTGCTAACCACCTTACCGGGACAAGGGACGGAGAGCAGTACTTC.